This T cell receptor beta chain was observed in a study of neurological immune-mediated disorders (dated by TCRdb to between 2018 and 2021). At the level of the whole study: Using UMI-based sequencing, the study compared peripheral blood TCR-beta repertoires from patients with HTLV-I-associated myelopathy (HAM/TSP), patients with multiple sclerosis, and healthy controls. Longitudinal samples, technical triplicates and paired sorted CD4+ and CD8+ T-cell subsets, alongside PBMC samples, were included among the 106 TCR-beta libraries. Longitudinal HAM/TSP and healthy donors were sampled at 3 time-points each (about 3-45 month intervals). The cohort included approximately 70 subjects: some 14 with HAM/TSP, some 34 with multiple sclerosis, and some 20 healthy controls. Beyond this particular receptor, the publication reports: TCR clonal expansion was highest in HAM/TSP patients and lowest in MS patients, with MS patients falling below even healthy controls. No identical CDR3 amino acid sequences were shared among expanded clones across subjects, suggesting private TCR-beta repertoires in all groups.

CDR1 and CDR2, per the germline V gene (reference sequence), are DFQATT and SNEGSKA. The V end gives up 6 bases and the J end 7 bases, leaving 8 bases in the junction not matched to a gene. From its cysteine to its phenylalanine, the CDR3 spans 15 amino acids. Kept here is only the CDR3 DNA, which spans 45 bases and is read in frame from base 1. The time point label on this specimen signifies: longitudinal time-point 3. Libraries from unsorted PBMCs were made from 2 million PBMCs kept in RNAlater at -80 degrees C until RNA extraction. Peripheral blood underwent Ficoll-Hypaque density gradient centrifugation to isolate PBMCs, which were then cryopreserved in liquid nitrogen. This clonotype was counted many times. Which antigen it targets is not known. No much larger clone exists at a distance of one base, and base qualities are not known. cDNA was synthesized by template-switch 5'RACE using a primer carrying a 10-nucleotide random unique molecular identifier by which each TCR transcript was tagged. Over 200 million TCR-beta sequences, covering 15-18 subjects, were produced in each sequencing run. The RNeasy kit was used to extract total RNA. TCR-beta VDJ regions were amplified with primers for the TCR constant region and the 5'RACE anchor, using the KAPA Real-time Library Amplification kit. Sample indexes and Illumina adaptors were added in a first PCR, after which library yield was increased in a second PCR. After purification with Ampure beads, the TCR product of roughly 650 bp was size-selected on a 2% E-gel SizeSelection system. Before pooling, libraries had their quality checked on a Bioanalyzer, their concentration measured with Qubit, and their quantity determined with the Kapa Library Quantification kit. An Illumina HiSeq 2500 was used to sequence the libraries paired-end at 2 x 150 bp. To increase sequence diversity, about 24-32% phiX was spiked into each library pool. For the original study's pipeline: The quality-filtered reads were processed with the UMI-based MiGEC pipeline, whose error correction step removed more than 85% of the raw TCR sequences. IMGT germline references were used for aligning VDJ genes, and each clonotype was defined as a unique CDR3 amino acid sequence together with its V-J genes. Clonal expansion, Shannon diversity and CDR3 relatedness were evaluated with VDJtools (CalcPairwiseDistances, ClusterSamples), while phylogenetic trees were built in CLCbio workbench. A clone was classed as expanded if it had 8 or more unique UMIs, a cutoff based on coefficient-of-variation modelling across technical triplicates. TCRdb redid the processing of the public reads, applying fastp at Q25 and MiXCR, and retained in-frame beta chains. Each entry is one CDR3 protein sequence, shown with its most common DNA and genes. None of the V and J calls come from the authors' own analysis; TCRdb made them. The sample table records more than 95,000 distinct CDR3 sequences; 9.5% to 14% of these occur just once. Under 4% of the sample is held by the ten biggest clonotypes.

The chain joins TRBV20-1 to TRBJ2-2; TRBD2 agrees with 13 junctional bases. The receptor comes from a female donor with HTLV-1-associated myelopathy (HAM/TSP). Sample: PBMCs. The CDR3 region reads CSARTSGGAHGELFF. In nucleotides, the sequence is TGCAGTGCCCGTACTAGCGGGGGGGCCCACGGGGAGCTGTTTTTT.